The present TCR beta chain was sequenced within a study of OX40 agonist ivuxolimab in advanced cancers. Looking at the study overall: Patients undergoing dose escalation presented with hepatocellular carcinoma, melanoma, renal cell or head and neck cancer.

The V gene's germline CDR1 is SGHRS and CDR2 YFSETQ. This CDR3 comprises 14 residues. Trimming removed 3 bases from V and 5 bases from J; junction bases left unmatched: 5. Details on this clone: Its antigen remains unidentified.

Whole-study results and caveats: There were, on average, more expanded clones in CD8+ T cells than in CD4+.

The table came from immunoSEQ multiplex PCR; TCRdb's copy has only in-frame clones and leaves some out. The table lists roughly 62,000 clones, approximately 83% of them singletons, with more than 0.8% in the top ten. This clonotype was sampled from an adult with an advanced solid tumor such as melanoma, head and neck, liver or kidney cancer. This specimen was CD4+ or CD8+ T cells sorted from blood, taken in a trial of the OX40 agonist ivuxolimab. This rearrangement joins TRBV5-1 to TRBJ2-5, with TRBD2 matching over 9 bases. The CDR3 spells CASSSAGGGETQYF. CDR3 nucleotide sequence: TGCGCCAGCAGCTCAGCGGGGGGCGGGGAGACCCAGTACTTC.